These T cell receptor beta chains were read from a single sample in a study of T cells expressing NK-cell markers. From its re-call of the 5' RACE reads, TCRdb lists each CDR3 protein once, without DNA. The table for this sample gives fewer than 400,000 distinct CDR3 sequences. Source material: blood T cells: a sorted CD56 or NKG2C T cell subset, CD4+ or CD8+ T cells, or bulk PBMC T cells (not recorded which). The receptors come from a woman aged 50 to 65 in good health. Both conserved end residues are part of each CDR3.

V,J,CDR3
TRBV7-3,TRBJ2-3,CASSLTGGAGTDTQYF
TRBV20-1,TRBJ2-7,CGGFVGGSYEQYF
TRBV7-2,TRBJ2-3,CASSLRPAGGPGTDTQYF
TRBV2,TRBJ2-7,CASSFGREGEQYF
TRBV11-3,TRBJ2-1,CASSLSLAGVNSYNEQFF
TRBV3-1,TRBJ2-3,CASSLWGKGGADTQYF
TRBV4-1,TRBJ2-3,CASSQDSGQGYSDTQYF
TRBV12-3/TRBV12-4,TRBJ2-1,CASSPLLAHNEQFF
TRBV9,TRBJ2-1,CASSVATWARGDNEQFF
TRBV4-1,TRBJ2-7,CASSQTGTGAGEQYF
TRBV24-1,TRBJ2-3,CATRGSSTDTQYF
TRBV5-1,TRBJ2-1,CASSFFSRGVYNEQFF
TRBV3-1,TRBJ2-3,CASSQEDRADTQYF
TRBV5-8,TRBJ2-2,CASSLWPGNTGELFF
TRBV7-9,TRBJ1-1,CASRARQAGDTEAFF
TRBV18,TRBJ2-1,CASSVLGRPDNEQFF
TRBV30,TRBJ1-2,CASTGTNYGYTF
TRBV20-1,TRBJ2-1,CSASDSGTRAYNEQFF
TRBV20-1,TRBJ1-4,CSARVDGYNEKLFF
TRBV20-1,TRBJ1-4,CSASGGKGEKLFF
TRBV25-1,TRBJ2-5,CASAWGAQETQYF
TRBV7-6,TRBJ2-2,CASSLEAANTGELFF
TRBV28,TRBJ1-5,CASISGLQPQHF
TRBV21-1,TRBJ2-3,CASSSGPAADTQYF
TRBV12-3/TRBV12-4,TRBJ1-1,CASTSPGQMNTEAFF
TRBV3-1,TRBJ2-7,CASSQSFAEQYF
TRBV20-1,TRBJ2-5,CSARIPSGRSETQYF
TRBV6-5,TRBJ1-1,CASSPDRGDVIEAFF
TRBV11-2,TRBJ2-2,CASSSGTSGTGELFF
TRBV7-9,TRBJ1-1,CASSFRGRGGTEAFF
TRBV5-1,TRBJ2-2,CASSLAGAGYTGELFF
TRBV7-9,TRBJ2-1,CASSYRDSFWNEQFF
TRBV11-2,TRBJ2-1,CASSFNPPAGAQFF
TRBV7-9,TRBJ2-7,CASSPGRGYEQYF
TRBV7-8,TRBJ1-5,CASSKDRNNQPQHF
TRBV28,TRBJ1-1,CASSFTGKRDTEAFF
TRBV5-1,TRBJ1-1,CASSLEAGPSDTEAFF
TRBV4-1,TRBJ2-1,CASGTGGPLNEQFF
TRBV6-1,TRBJ1-2,CASSERDRFQGYTF
TRBV27,TRBJ2-5,CASSLSGRAYQETQYF
TRBV5-1,TRBJ1-2,CASSPGGEGHGYTF
TRBV7-8,TRBJ2-3,CASSLIIAGVRGTQYF
TRBV15,TRBJ2-1,CATRNAGTSLDEQFF
TRBV24-1,TRBJ2-3,CATSPPGLASSTDTQYF
TRBV12-3/TRBV12-4,TRBJ2-5,CASSPPGLGETQYF
TRBV24-1,TRBJ2-1,CASSVGTSGNNEQFF
TRBV9,TRBJ1-3,CASSVALAENTIYF
TRBV2,TRBJ2-1,CASRPDVVNEQFF
TRBV10-3,TRBJ2-1,CAISEVRLAGGANEQFF
TRBV11-2,TRBJ2-5,CASLLVARREETQYF
TRBV7-9,TRBJ2-5,CASSLALLAGDETQYF
TRBV7-2,TRBJ2-2,CASSLAVNTGELFF
TRBV6-5,TRBJ1-6,CASSFGLLSSPLHF
TRBV20-1,TRBJ1-3,CSAAFGGGASSGNTIYF
TRBV29-1,TRBJ1-2,CSVEAPDTYGYTF
TRBV12-3/TRBV12-4,TRBJ1-1,CASNRGYENTEAFF
TRBV5-6,TRBJ2-1,CASSLGREQRSEQFF
TRBV29-1,TRBJ1-2,CSVPQQGARGYTF
TRBV6-5,TRBJ1-2,CASIGPGGYTF